These 5 T cell receptor beta chains were sequenced from one sample in a study of T cell responses to AZD1222 COVID-19 vaccine. Sequenced by immunoSEQ multiplex PCR; TCRdb stores in-frame clones only, minus some. The data hold 150,000 to 200,000 clones, with 85% to 95% observed a single time. The specimen comprised peripheral blood, sampled on day 0 of AZD1222 vaccination. These receptors came from an adult in good health.

The chain combines TRBV2 with TRBJ1-1; the D is unclear. Germline CDR1 and CDR2: SNHLY and FYNNEI. The CDR3 covers 13 residues. V dropped 5 bases and J dropped 4 bases, with 11 bases sitting between them. CDR3: CASSYEGITEAFF. CDR3 DNA: TGTGCCAGCAGTTACGAGGGAATCACTGAAGCTTTCTTT.

This clone was observed a single time. The V call is TRBV28, the J call TRBJ1-3, with D perhaps matching TRBD1 (5 bases). Trimming stripped 4 bases from V and 0 bases from J, with 7 bases between. Per the germline V gene, CDR1 is MDHEN and CDR2 is SYDVKM. The CDR3 sequence is 14 residues long. The CDR3: CASSWGSSGNTIYF. The CDR3 DNA reads as TGTGCCAGCAGTTGGGGGAGCTCTGGAAACACCATATATTTT.

The chain combines TRBV11-3 with TRBJ2-1, with 13 bases identical to TRBD2. The germline V gene has CDR1 SGHNT and CDR2 YENEEA. J gave up 2 bases and V 3 bases, and 1 base lay outside the gene matches. The CDR3 contains 16 residues. CDR3 loop: CASSFGTSGTYNEQFF. In DNA, the CDR3 is TGTGCCAGCAGCTTCGGGACTAGCGGGACCTACAATGAGCAGTTCTTC.

This clone appeared a single time. The chain recombines TRBV30 with TRBJ1-2; no clear D. Germline lookup yields CDR1 GTSNPN and CDR2 SVGIG (reference sequence). The CDR3 totals 13 residues. Trimming took off 3 bases at V and 0 bases at J, with 8 bases between the two ends. Written as DNA, the CDR3 is TGTGCCTGGAGGCCTGCAGCTAACTATGGCTACACCTTC. The encoded protein is CAWRPAANYGYTF.

This rearrangement joins TRBV28 to TRBJ2-1; tentatively, D is TRBD2 (6 bases). CDR1 and CDR2 (germline): MDHEN, SYDVKM. V was pared by 4 bases and J by 5 bases, with 15 bases between. This CDR3 has 15 residues. CDR3 in DNA: TGTGCCAGCAGTTCCATTGGGGGGAGACACAATGAGCAGTTCTTC. Amino acids: CASSSIGGRHNEQFF.